This TCR beta chain was captured by sequencing in a study of neurological immune-mediated disorders. Per germline, CDR1 SGHRS and CDR2 YFSETQ. With V trimmed by 0 bases and J by 9 bases, 0 bases remained unmatched. The CDR3 runs 13 residues. Time point specified: longitudinal time-point 3. Preparation of the unsorted libraries drew on 2 million PBMCs stored at -80 C. The team produced cDNA through 5'RACE using 10-nucleotide random UMIs. Using its own MiXCR run on the 5' RACE reads, TCRdb lists one record per CDR3 protein. The top ten hold around 9% of the sample, which has roughly 48,000 distinct CDR3 sequences, 9.5% to 15% seen once. This clonotype was detected many times.

The sample taken for sequencing was PBMCs. The chain has TRBV5-1 and TRBJ2-1, with TRBD1 matching over 10 bases. This TCR derives from a male donor with HTLV-1-associated myelopathy (HAM/TSP). The CDR3 here is CASSLGDRGEQFF. CDR3 nucleotide sequence: TGCGCCAGCAGCTTGGGGGACAGGGGTGAGCAGTTCTTC.